This is a list of T cell receptor beta chains from one sample in a study of immune evolution from preneoplasia to lung adenocarcinoma. Profiling relied on immunoSEQ multiplex PCR, and the TCRdb table lists in-frame clones only, not all of them. The repertoire consists of 14,000 or so clones, with 80% occurring once and the leading ten covering around 4.7%. What was sequenced was FFPE minimally invasive lung adenocarcinoma tissue. Source of these receptors: a person aged 65 to 85 with lung adenocarcinoma. Both conserved end residues are part of each CDR3. D genes are given only for firm matches. Expanded clones are given a class, and other clones once, few, many or no size at all.

j_gene: TRBJ1-5
v_gene: TRBV6-1
abundance: NA
d_gene: TRBD1
CDR3aa: CATFKGQTNQPQHF
CDR3nt: TGTGCCACCTTCAAGGGACAGACTAATCAGCCCCAGCATTTT

j_gene: TRBJ2-1
v_gene: TRBV11-3
abundance: NA
d_gene: NA
CDR3aa: CASSPEGTLGHEQFF
CDR3nt: TGTGCCAGCAGCCCCGAAGGGACCCTGGGGCATGAGCAGTTCTTC

j_gene: TRBJ2-3
v_gene: TRBV6-4
abundance: NA
d_gene: NA
CDR3aa: CASSDIGRPTDTQYF
CDR3nt: TGTGCCAGCAGTGACATCGGTCGACCCACAGATACGCAGTATTTT

j_gene: TRBJ1-1
v_gene: TRBV16
abundance: once
d_gene: NA
CDR3aa: CASSQSGNTEAFF
CDR3nt: TGTGCCAGCAGCCAATCTGGTAACACTGAAGCTTTCTTT

j_gene: TRBJ1-4
v_gene: TRBV2
abundance: few
d_gene: NA
CDR3aa: CASSGVGEKLFF
CDR3nt: TGTGCCAGCAGTGGTGTGGGAGAAAAACTGTTTTTT

j_gene: TRBJ2-5
v_gene: TRBV5-4
abundance: NA
d_gene: NA
CDR3aa: CASAFWEEETQYF
CDR3nt: TGTGCCAGCGCGTTTTGGGAGGAGGAGACCCAGTACTTC

j_gene: TRBJ2-2
v_gene: TRBV19
abundance: NA
d_gene: NA
CDR3aa: CASSIFSKGTGELFF
CDR3nt: TGTGCCAGTAGTATATTTTCAAAAGGCACCGGGGAGCTGTTTTTT

j_gene: TRBJ2-1
v_gene: TRBV7-7
abundance: NA
d_gene: TRBD2
CDR3aa: CASSLGLAGDNEQFF
CDR3nt: TGTGCTAGCAGCTTAGGGCTAGCGGGGGACAATGAGCAGTTCTTC

j_gene: TRBJ1-5
v_gene: TRBV19
abundance: NA
d_gene: NA
CDR3aa: CASSKTANQPQHF
CDR3nt: TGTGCCAGTAGTAAGACAGCCAATCAGCCCCAGCATTTT

j_gene: TRBJ2-7
v_gene: TRBV7-9
abundance: NA
d_gene: NA
CDR3aa: CASSLVARGELGFRYEQYF
CDR3nt: TGTGCCAGCAGCTTAGTAGCGCGGGGAGAATTAGGGTTTCGATACGAGCAGTACTTC

j_gene: TRBJ1-1
v_gene: TRBV14
abundance: NA
d_gene: NA
CDR3aa: CASSFGGGTEAFF
CDR3nt: TGTGCCAGCAGCTTCGGGGGGGGAACTGAAGCTTTCTTT

j_gene: TRBJ1-3
v_gene: TRBV5-1
abundance: NA
d_gene: TRBD1
CDR3aa: CASSFYGTANSGNTIYF
CDR3nt: TGCGCCAGCAGCTTTTACGGGACAGCTAACTCTGGAAACACCATATATTTT

j_gene: TRBJ2-7
v_gene: TRBV14
abundance: few
d_gene: TRBD2
CDR3aa: CASSLLMAGPGGSYEQYF
CDR3nt: TGTGCCAGCAGCCTCCTCATGGCGGGACCGGGGGGTTCCTACGAGCAGTACTTC

j_gene: TRBJ2-2
v_gene: TRBV5-4
abundance: NA
d_gene: NA
CDR3aa: CASSLPNTGELFF
CDR3nt: TGTGCCAGCAGCTTACCGAACACCGGGGAGCTGTTTTTT

j_gene: TRBJ1-3
v_gene: TRBV7-3
abundance: NA
d_gene: NA
CDR3aa: CASSLSGDSGNTIYF
CDR3nt: TGTGCCAGCAGCTTGTCGGGGGACTCTGGAAACACCATATATTTT

j_gene: TRBJ2-3
v_gene: TRBV10-3
abundance: NA
d_gene: TRBD2
CDR3aa: CAISGLAGGGTDTQYF
CDR3nt: TGTGCCATCAGTGGCCTAGCGGGAGGGGGCACAGATACGCAGTATTTT

j_gene: TRBJ2-5
v_gene: TRBV7-8
abundance: NA
d_gene: TRBD2
CDR3aa: CASSLGGVETQYF
CDR3nt: TGTGCCAGCAGCTTGGGAGGGGTAGAGACCCAGTACTTC

j_gene: TRBJ1-1
v_gene: TRBV28
abundance: few
d_gene: NA
CDR3aa: CASSQNMNTEAFF
CDR3nt: TGTGCCAGCAGCCAAAACATGAACACTGAAGCTTTCTTT

j_gene: TRBJ2-1
v_gene: TRBV7-3
abundance: NA
d_gene: NA
CDR3aa: CASSLGLDGTEQFF
CDR3nt: TGTGCCAGCAGCTTGGGGTTGGACGGGACTGAGCAGTTCTTC

j_gene: TRBJ1-4
v_gene: TRBV7-2
abundance: NA
d_gene: NA
CDR3aa: CASSGTSWGEKLFF
CDR3nt: TGTGCCAGCAGCGGGACGTCCTGGGGTGAAAAACTGTTTTTT

j_gene: TRBJ2-1
v_gene: TRBV9
abundance: NA
d_gene: NA
CDR3aa: CASSVEPGYNEQFF
CDR3nt: TGTGCCAGCAGCGTAGAACCAGGTTACAATGAGCAGTTCTTC

j_gene: TRBJ1-6
v_gene: TRBV10-2
abundance: NA
d_gene: NA
CDR3aa: CASSEFGQGNSPLHF
CDR3nt: TGCGCCAGCAGTGAGTTTGGGCAGGGAAATTCACCCCTCCACTTT

j_gene: TRBJ1-6
v_gene: TRBV5-6
abundance: NA
d_gene: TRBD1
CDR3aa: CASSPGTGVDNSPLHF
CDR3nt: TGTGCCAGCAGCCCTGGGACAGGGGTTGATAATTCACCCCTCCACTTT

j_gene: TRBJ1-3
v_gene: TRBV11-3
abundance: NA
d_gene: NA
CDR3aa: CASSDGSASGNTIYF
CDR3nt: TGTGCCAGCAGCGATGGCAGTGCCTCTGGAAACACCATATATTTT

j_gene: TRBJ1-1
v_gene: TRBV6-5
abundance: NA
d_gene: TRBD1
CDR3aa: CASRTLGQTNTEAFF
CDR3nt: TGTGCCAGCAGAACCTTGGGACAGACGAACACTGAAGCTTTCTTT

j_gene: TRBJ1-2
v_gene: TRBV11-1
abundance: NA
d_gene: NA
CDR3aa: CASSLDRTTSTF
CDR3nt: TGTGCCAGCAGCTTAGACAGGACGACCAGCACCTTC

j_gene: TRBJ1-2
v_gene: TRBV7-9
abundance: NA
d_gene: NA
CDR3aa: CASSTSSYGYTF
CDR3nt: TGTGCCAGCAGCACCTCCTCCTATGGCTACACCTTC

j_gene: TRBJ2-7
v_gene: TRBV19
abundance: once
d_gene: NA
CDR3aa: CASSIGSGGYEQYF
CDR3nt: TGTGCCAGTAGTATAGGGAGTGGAGGGTACGAGCAGTACTTC

j_gene: TRBJ1-4
v_gene: TRBV7-9
abundance: NA
d_gene: TRBD1
CDR3aa: CASSQPGQGQEKLFF
CDR3nt: TGTGCCAGCAGTCAACCGGGACAGGGACAGGAGAAACTGTTTTTT

j_gene: TRBJ2-1
v_gene: TRBV4-2
abundance: once
d_gene: NA
CDR3aa: CASSQDRRDLEQFF
CDR3nt: TGTGCCAGCAGCCAAGATAGACGGGACCTTGAGCAGTTCTTC

j_gene: TRBJ2-7
v_gene: TRBV9
abundance: few
d_gene: NA
CDR3aa: CASSVGPGSEQYF
CDR3nt: TGTGCCAGCAGCGTAGGCCCAGGGAGCGAGCAGTACTTC

j_gene: TRBJ2-7
v_gene: TRBV5-1
abundance: NA
d_gene: NA
CDR3aa: CASSLRSDTYEQYF
CDR3nt: TGCGCCAGCAGCTTGAGATCGGATACCTACGAGCAGTACTTC

j_gene: TRBJ1-1
v_gene: TRBV5-6
abundance: NA
d_gene: TRBD1
CDR3aa: CASSLWDRVNTEAFF
CDR3nt: TGTGCCAGCAGCTTGTGGGACAGGGTCAACACTGAAGCTTTCTTT

j_gene: TRBJ1-5
v_gene: TRBV28
abundance: NA
d_gene: TRBD1
CDR3aa: CASSDREYAQPQHF
CDR3nt: TGTGCCAGCAGTGACAGGGAGTATGCTCAGCCCCAGCATTTT

j_gene: TRBJ1-3
v_gene: TRBV28
abundance: NA
d_gene: TRBD1
CDR3aa: CASSLNRGHSGNTIYF
CDR3nt: TGTGCCAGCAGTTTAAACAGGGGGCACTCTGGAAACACCATATATTTT

j_gene: TRBJ2-6
v_gene: TRBV11-3
abundance: NA
d_gene: TRBD2
CDR3aa: CASSLVGTTSGANVLTF
CDR3nt: TGTGCCAGCAGCTTAGTCGGGACTACCTCTGGGGCCAACGTCCTGACTTTC

j_gene: TRBJ2-7
v_gene: TRBV2
abundance: NA
d_gene: TRBD2
CDR3aa: CASRERELSYEQYF
CDR3nt: TGTGCCAGCAGAGAGCGGGAGCTCTCCTACGAGCAGTACTTC

j_gene: TRBJ2-7
v_gene: TRBV28
abundance: few
d_gene: NA
CDR3aa: CASVEGGTSYEQYF
CDR3nt: TGTGCCAGCGTCGAGGGCGGGACCTCCTACGAGCAGTACTTC